A single sample is the source of the 29 T cell receptor beta chains below, sequenced in a study of blood T cells in healthy people across ages. Primed by a sample-barcoded 5' primer and a J-beta primer mix, a second PCR proceeded for about 7 to 11 cycles. Each CDR3 protein gets one entry after TCRdb re-called the 5' RACE reads with MiXCR. Of roughly 900,000 distinct CDR3 sequences in the sample, around 49% are singletons; the top ten hold 13%. The specimen sequenced was blood. The receptors derive from a young man in good health.

The V gene is TRBV29-1, the J gene TRBJ2-3, with 8 bases fitting TRBD2. Germline-derived CDR1 and CDR2 are SQVTM and ANQGSEA. V dropped 6 bases and J dropped 1; count of bases not matched to a gene: 9. CDR3 size: 15 residues. The CDR3 coding sequence is TGCAGCGTGACGGGGAGCGGGGGAGGCACAGATACGCAGTATTTT. Amino acid sequence: CSVTGSGGGTDTQYF.

The chain joins TRBV5-1 to TRBJ2-7; possibly TRBD1 for D (6 bases). Germline V lookup: CDR1 SGHRS, CDR2 YFSETQ. V lost 4 bases and J lost 2, with 13 bases in between. The CDR3 length is 14 residues. CDR3 protein: CASSDRWDTYEQYF. DNA of the CDR3: TGCGCCAGCAGCGACAGGTGGGACACCTACGAGCAGTACTTC.

This chain uses TRBV3-1 with TRBJ2-2; TRBD1 matches at 7 bases. CDR3 length: 14 residues. Germline CDR1 is LGHDT and CDR2 is YNNKEL (reference sequence). The J segment lost 6 bases and the V segment lost 4 bases, leaving 5 bases of the junction unmatched. The CDR3 DNA follows: TGTGCCAGCAGCCTGAGTGACAGGGCCGGGGAGCTGTTTTTT. It yields the protein CASSLSDRAGELFF.

As DNA, the CDR3 is TGTGCCAGCTCAAGGGACAGGGATAGGTACACTGAAGCTTTCTTT. Amino acids: CASSRDRDRYTEAFF. V usage is TRBV18 and J usage is TRBJ1-1; 9 bases are a match to TRBD1. This CDR3 comprises 15 residues. CDR1 is KGHSH, CDR2 LQKENI, per germline. V lost 5 bases to trimming and J lost 3 bases; unmatched junction nucleotides: 7.

CDR3 sequence: CASSSLDQNIQYF. CDR3 bases: TGTGCCAGCAGTTCCCTCGACCAAAACATTCAGTACTTC. The chain has TRBV6-1 and TRBJ2-4; D unclear. Trimming cost V 5 bases and J 5 bases, with 10 bases left between them. The CDR3 contains 13 residues. Per germline, CDR1 MNHNS and CDR2 SASEGT.

The chain couples TRBV4-2 to TRBJ2-6; unclear D gene. There are 17 residues in the CDR3. V lost 1 base to trimming and J lost 0 bases, with 10 bases between them. CDR1 is LGHNA and CDR2 is YNFKEQ in the germline V gene. The CDR3 loop reads CASSQGDLSSGANVLTF. The CDR3 DNA sequence: TGTGCCAGCAGCCAAGGCGACCTGAGCTCTGGGGCCAACGTCCTGACTTTC.

J is TRBJ2-5 and V is TRBV12-3 or TRBV12-4; tentative D call: TRBD1 (6 bases). CDR3 length: 15 amino acids. Trimming shortened V by 4 bases and J by 2 bases, and 14 bases separated the two germline ends. CDR3 in DNA: TGTGCCAGCAGTTCCAACGGACAGATACAAGAGACCCAGTACTTC. This codes for CASSSNGQIQETQYF.

The chain links TRBV29-1 to TRBJ2-3; D not resolved. The CDR3 runs 12 residues. V lost 3 bases, J lost 2 bases, and 6 bases lay in between. Germline V lookup: CDR1 SQVTM, CDR2 ANQGSEA. CDR3 protein: CSVELNTDTQYF. CDR3 bases: TGCAGCGTTGAGCTGAACACAGATACGCAGTATTTT.

This chain uses TRBV7-2 with TRBJ1-2; D not certain. Germline V gene lookup returns CDR1 SGHTA and CDR2 FQGNSA. The length of the CDR3 is 13 residues. V was pared by 1 base and J by 8 bases, with 11 bases between. The CDR3 sequence is CASSLGAGKGYTF. The CDR3 nucleotides read TGTGCCAGCAGCTTAGGGGCAGGCAAGGGCTACACCTTC.

The genes are TRBV7-9 and TRBJ2-5; D not resolved. Looked up from germline, CDR1 is SEHNR and CDR2 is FQNEAQ (reference sequence). The ends were cut back, 1 base at V and 2 bases at J, with 11 bases in the middle. CDR3 length equals 15 residues. The CDR3: CASSLETGIQETQYF. The CDR3 nucleotides are TGTGCCAGCAGCTTAGAGACGGGCATACAAGAGACCCAGTACTTC.

V is TRBV5-1 and J is TRBJ2-2; maybe TRBD2 (6 bases). Germline V lookup: CDR1 SGHRS, CDR2 YFSETQ. V gave up 4 bases and J gave up 0 bases, with 7 bases separating them. The CDR3 is 14 residues long. The CDR3 DNA reads as TGCGCCAGCAGCGGGGGGTCGAACACCGGGGAGCTGTTTTTT. It encodes CASSGGSNTGELFF.

The V gene is TRBV5-1, the J gene TRBJ2-2; TRBD1 matches at 8 bases. Trimming at V came to 4 bases and at J to 4 bases, leaving 6 bases not matched to a gene. Germline V gives CDR1 SGHRS, CDR2 YFSETQ. The CDR3 is made up of 15 amino acids. The CDR3 loop is CASSQTDRVTGELFF. The CDR3, as DNA: TGCGCCAGCAGCCAGACGGACAGGGTCACCGGGGAGCTGTTTTTT.

This chain links TRBV28 with TRBJ2-5; 8 nucleotides agree with TRBD1. Germline V gene lookup returns CDR1 MDHEN and CDR2 SYDVKM. The CDR3 runs 11 residues. V dropped 4 bases and J dropped 13; count of bases not matched to a gene: 5. The CDR3, as DNA: TGTGCCAGCAGTTCGGACAGGGAGCGGTACTTC. Amino acid sequence: CASSSDRERYF.

This clonotype was seen ten or more times. The chain employs TRBV2 and TRBJ2-7; no clear D. The germline V and J ends were trimmed by 6 bases and 2 bases, with 8 bases remaining between them. Germline V gene data show CDR1 as SNHLY and CDR2 as FYNNEI. CDR3 size: 12 residues. CDR3 sequence reads: CASRGLTYEQYF. The CDR3 region has the DNA TGTGCCAGCAGGGGCCTTACCTACGAGCAGTACTTC.

This chain joins TRBV4-1 and TRBJ2-6; D remains ambiguous. The CDR3 consists of 15 residues. V lost 4 bases, J lost 0 bases, and 7 bases lay in between. Germline V gene data show CDR1 as MGHRA and CDR2 as YSYEKL. CDR3 nucleotide sequence: TGCGCCAGCAGCCTCCAGTTCTCTGGGGCCAACGTCCTGACTTTC. Residues: CASSLQFSGANVLTF.

This clonotype occurred once. An end of the junction does not agree with germline; a read error may underlie this. This rearrangement joins TRBV6-6 to TRBJ1-1; 7 bases fit TRBD1. Germline values: CDR1 MNHNY, CDR2 SVGAGI (reference sequence). There are 13 residues in the CDR3. The CDR3 here is CASREQGNTETFF. The CDR3 DNA sequence: TGTGCCAGCAGAGAACAGGGGAACACTGAAACTTTCTTT.

The genes are TRBV9 and TRBJ2-7; a weak D match, TRBD1 (5 bases). V was shortened by 0 bases and J by 0 bases, with 7 bases between the two germline ends. This CDR3 has 14 amino acids. Germline loops: CDR1 SGDLS, CDR2 YYNGEE. Here the CDR3 reads CASSVADISYEQYF. The CDR3, as DNA: TGTGCCAGCAGCGTAGCGGACATCTCCTACGAGCAGTACTTC.

This clonotype has ten or more counts. CDR3 loop: CASSLDGAGGYNEQFF. Written as DNA, the CDR3 is TGTGCCAGCAGTTTAGATGGGGCAGGGGGGTACAATGAGCAGTTCTTC. The V call is TRBV12-3 or TRBV12-4, the J call TRBJ2-1, with a tentative D call TRBD1 (7 bases). V shed 1 base and J shed 4 bases, with 14 bases lying between them. CDR3 size: 16 residues.

This clonotype has just a few counts. This chain joins TRBV12-3 or TRBV12-4 and TRBJ2-5, with D unresolved. V was trimmed by 7 bases and J by 5 bases, leaving 20 bases between them. The CDR3 has 15 residues. CDR3 nucleotides: TGTGCCAGCACCTCAACCGGTAGGGCCTTGGAGACCCAGTACTTC. Translated: CASTSTGRALETQYF.

The CDR3 DNA follows: TGTGCCAGCAGTGAAGGGATGGCCTACGAGCAGTACTTC. Its translation: CASSEGMAYEQYF. This chain connects TRBV6-1 to TRBJ2-7, with unresolved D. The CDR3 covers 13 residues. CDR1 is MNHNS, CDR2 SASEGT, per germline. The V and J ends lost 1 base and 2 bases respectively, with 6 bases between them.

The V gene is TRBV14, the J gene TRBJ2-1; 10 bases line up with TRBD1. Losses at the gene ends were 1 base for V and 8 bases for J; bases not matched to a gene: 8. There are 16 residues in the CDR3. Germline values: CDR1 SGHDN, CDR2 FVKESK. The CDR3 reads CASSQVARQGADEQFF. DNA of the CDR3: TGTGCCAGCAGCCAAGTAGCACGACAGGGGGCTGATGAGCAGTTCTTC.

The chain is built from TRBV27 and TRBJ1-5; D unclear. Trimming pared 3 bases from V and 1 base from J, leaving 16 bases between. The germline gives CDR1 MNHEY, CDR2 SMNVEV (reference sequence). This CDR3 is 17 amino acids long. CDR3 region: CASSFGAAALSNQPQHF. The DNA of the CDR3 is TGTGCCAGCAGTTTTGGAGCCGCGGCTCTAAGCAATCAGCCCCAGCATTTT.

There are a few counts of this clonotype. A much bigger clone sits one base away, suggesting this may be a read error. This rearrangement joins TRBV7-9 to TRBJ2-1; D not resolved. The DNA matches TRBJ2-7 better at its end, which makes the J call doubtful. There are 14 residues in the CDR3. The germline V gene has CDR1 SEHNR and CDR2 FQNEAQ (reference sequence). CDR3 sequence reads: CASQTHVSYNEQYF. The CDR3 DNA follows: TGTGCCAGCCAGACACATGTCTCCTACAATGAGCAGTACTTC.

The chain employs TRBV4-2 and TRBJ2-1, with 7 bases matching TRBD2. The CDR3 sequence is 17 residues long. Germline values: CDR1 LGHNA, CDR2 YNFKEQ. V gave up 5 bases and J gave up 4 bases; unmatched junction bases: 14. CDR3 amino acids: CASSGGVREGDYNEQFF. CDR3 DNA sequence: TGTGCCAGCAGCGGGGGGGTGCGTGAGGGAGATTACAATGAGCAGTTCTTC.

This clonotype was detected a few times. The chain combines TRBV12-3 or TRBV12-4 with TRBJ1-2; tentative D call: TRBD1 (5 bases). V dropped 5 bases and J dropped 4 bases, with 11 bases sitting between them. This CDR3 spans 13 amino acids. The CDR3 loop is CASSVDQGYGYTF. The CDR3 DNA is TGTGCCAGCAGTGTTGACCAGGGCTATGGCTACACCTTC.

The gene calls are TRBV7-9 and TRBJ2-1, with D tentatively TRBD2 (5 bases). CDR3 length equals 14 residues. Germline lookup yields CDR1 SEHNR and CDR2 FQNEAQ (reference sequence). With 3 bases removed from V and 3 bases from J, the gap between germline ends came to 9 bases. Written as DNA, the CDR3 is TGTGCCAGCAGCTTCACGGGGAGCTACAATGAGCAGTTCTTC. It specifies CASSFTGSYNEQFF. Using reference TRBV7-9 and TRBJ2-1 for the parts outside the CDR3, the full variable domain is DTGVSQNPRHKITKRGQNVTFRCDPISEHNRLYWYRQTLGQGPEFLTYFQNEAQLEKSRLLSDRFSAERPKGSFSTLEIQRTEQGDSAMYLCASSFTGSYNEQFFGPGTRLTVL.

CDR3 loop: CSVEKDRPLEQYF. The CDR3 DNA sequence: TGCAGCGTTGAGAAGGACAGGCCACTCGAGCAGTACTTC. The chain links TRBV29-1 to TRBJ2-7, with TRBD1 identical over 7 bases. Unmatched junction bases numbered 8, after V lost 3 bases and J lost 6 bases. There are 13 residues in the CDR3. Germline CDR1 SQVTM, CDR2 ANQGSEA.

The chain employs TRBV25-1 and TRBJ2-1; 9 bases are a match to TRBD2. CDR3 length equals 16 residues. V was clipped by 4 bases and J by 5 bases; unmatched bases: 9. Germline values: CDR1 MGHDK, CDR2 SYGVNS. The CDR3 spells CASSALVGLADNEQFF. The CDR3 DNA follows: TGTGCCAGCAGTGCTTTAGTGGGACTAGCAGACAATGAGCAGTTCTTC. Drawing the rest from reference TRBV25-1 and TRBJ2-1, the complete variable domain is EADIYQTPRYLVIGTGKKITLECSQTMGHDKMYWYQQDPGMELHLIHYSYGVNSTEKGDLSSESTVSRIRTEHFPLTLESARPSHTSQYLCASSALVGLADNEQFFGPGTRLTVL.

This chain uses TRBV3-1 with TRBJ1-2; D is uncertain. With 2 bases removed from V and 8 bases from J, the gap between germline ends came to 12 bases. CDR1 LGHDT and CDR2 YNNKEL come from the germline V gene (reference sequence). This CDR3 region has 13 residues. CDR3 loop: CASSQSTDYGYTF. CDR3 sequence (DNA): TGTGCCAGCAGCCAAAGTACAGATTACGGCTACACCTTC. Filled out from reference TRBV3-1 and TRBJ1-2, the complete variable domain reads DTAVSQTPKYLVTQMGNDKSIKCEQNLGHDTMYWYKQDSKKFLKIMFSYNNKELIINETVPNRFSPKSPDKAHLNLHINSLELGDSAVYFCASSQSTDYGYTFGSGTRLTVV.